This TCR beta chain was captured in a study of cytomegalovirus exposure and HLA in healthy donors. The wider study: Earlier work reported 110 million or so unique TCR beta sequences from approximately 180 million T cells.

Study-level points and caveats: Among donors in an Asian-associated ancestry cluster, a later analysis reportedly found fewer N-insertions than the roughly 650-donor mean. A prior analysis recorded that most TCR beta V segments were productive about 87% or about 30% of the time.

Use of 60 Vbeta and 13 Jbeta primers characterized the PCR. TCRdb's copy holds only in-frame clones and misses some; the assay was immunoSEQ multiplex PCR. The table lists around 120,000 clones, about 73% of them singletons. As to this clone: Its antigen is unknown.

Sample: PBMCs. The receptor comes from a human donor in good health.

In DNA form, the CDR3 reads TGTGCCAGTAGTGGGGCAGGGGGCATCGCTGAAGCTTTCTTT. It specifies CASSGAGGIAEAFF. V and J are TRBV19 and TRBJ1-1; 8 bases agree with TRBD1. The germline CDR1 and CDR2 sequences are LNHDA and SQIVND (reference sequence). J lost 6 bases, V lost 5 bases, and 8 bases had no gene match. The CDR3 totals 14 residues.